The 20 T cell receptor beta chains presented below share a single source sample, sequenced in a study of blood T cell repertoires in COVID-19. Only in-frame clones appear in the TCRdb table, and some are missing; sequencing was by immunoSEQ multiplex PCR. This repertoire shows a few hundred thousand clones, 65% to 85% found once; its top ten account for 7.4%. Specimen: PBMCs or T cells enriched from blood (not recorded which). The receptors stem from a woman in her forties with acute COVID-19.

The gene calls are TRBV6-5 and TRBJ2-1; 7 positions match TRBD1. The J segment lost 5 bases and the V segment lost 10 bases, leaving 11 bases of the junction unmatched. The V gene's germline CDR1 is MNHEY and CDR2 SVGAGI. This CDR3 spans 14 amino acids. The CDR3 DNA reads as TGTGCCACCTTCCCGACAGGGCGCGACAATGAGCAGTTCTTC. This codes for CATFPTGRDNEQFF.

V gene TRBV18 combines with J gene TRBJ1-2, with D possibly being TRBD1 (5 bases). The CDR3 has 11 residues. The V end lost 4 bases, the J end lost 10 bases, and 10 bases lay between the germline ends. Germline V gene data show CDR1 as KGHSH and CDR2 as LQKENI. CDR3 in amino acids: CASSQRGYYTF. The CDR3 region has the DNA TGTGCCAGCTCACAGCGGGGGTACTACACCTTC.

The table lists this clone with a count of one. The V and J genes are TRBV5-4 and TRBJ1-6; possible D gene TRBD1, 6 bases. V lost 4 bases, J lost 9 bases, and 14 bases lay in between. Germline V gene lookup returns CDR1 SGHNT and CDR2 YYREEE (reference sequence). The CDR3 contains 14 residues. The CDR3 region is CASSKGDPTSPLHF. The CDR3 nucleotides are TGTGCCAGCAGCAAGGGGGATCCCACTTCACCCCTCCACTTT.

The chain uses TRBV19 and TRBJ2-3, with D perhaps matching TRBD1 (7 bases). V lost 6 bases and J 1 base, leaving 14 bases between the germline ends. Looked up from germline, CDR1 is LNHDA and CDR2 is SQIVND (reference sequence). The CDR3 sequence is 15 residues long. The CDR3 here is CASRPLRGGTDTQYF. CDR3 DNA sequence: TGTGCCAGTAGACCCCTCAGGGGGGGCACAGATACGCAGTATTTT.

The chain is built from TRBV3-1 (or the pseudogene TRBV3-2) and TRBJ1-1; D unresolved. V was cut by 2 bases and J by 6 bases, with 4 bases left in between. The germline V gene encodes CDR1 LGHDT and CDR2 YNNKEL (reference sequence). The CDR3 runs 11 residues. CDR3 residues: CASSQSSEAFF. The CDR3 DNA follows: TGTGCCAGCAGCCAATCGTCTGAAGCTTTCTTT.

V and J are TRBV2 and TRBJ2-5, with TRBD2 identical over 10 bases. V lost 6 bases, J lost 4 bases, and 8 bases stayed unmatched. There are 15 residues in the CDR3. Looked up from germline, CDR1 is SNHLY and CDR2 is FYNNEI. The CDR3 DNA reads TGTGCCAGCAGGGAGCGGGGGGGTTTTGTAGAGACCCAGTACTTC. It encodes CASRERGGFVETQYF.

V and J are TRBV7-2 and TRBJ2-1; possibly TRBD1 for D (5 bases). Germline CDR1 and CDR2: SGHTA and FQGNSA. V was trimmed by 3 bases and J by 9 bases, leaving 18 bases between them. The CDR3 is 15 amino acids. The CDR3 is CASSFRQSPTGEQFF. CDR3 bases: TGTGCCAGCAGCTTCAGACAAAGCCCTACAGGTGAGCAGTTCTTC.

The chain employs TRBV12-3 or TRBV12-4 and TRBJ1-1, with TRBD1 matching 7 bases. The trim removed 5 bases at V and 11 bases at J, leaving 8 bases unmatched. This CDR3 has 12 residues. DNA for the CDR3: TGTGCCAGCAGTCCAATGACAGGGAGGGCTTTCTTT. This codes for CASSPMTGRAFF.

As for this clone: Other DNA sequences in the sample encode the same CDR3. The rearrangement joins TRBV9 to TRBJ2-3, with unresolved D. Germline CDR1 and CDR2: SGDLS and YYNGEE. The length of the CDR3 is 14 residues. The germline V and J ends were trimmed by 1 base and 1 base, with 7 bases remaining between them. In DNA, the CDR3 is TGTGCCAGCAGCGTATTCCCGGGCACAGATACGCAGTATTTT. Its translation: CASSVFPGTDTQYF.

The chain links TRBV6-2 or TRBV6-3 to TRBJ2-7, with no clear D. CDR1 MNHEY and CDR2 SVGEGT come from the germline V gene. The V end lost 2 bases, the J end lost 6 bases, and 11 bases lay between the germline ends. The CDR3 is made up of 13 amino acids. The DNA for the CDR3 is TGTGCCAGCAGTTACGAGTTAACAGTCGAGCAGTACTTC. Translation gives CASSYELTVEQYF.

The CDR3 here is CASRGLVNGEQYF. The CDR3 DNA follows: TGTGCCAGCAGGGGACTAGTGAATGGCGAGCAGTACTTC. V and J are TRBV12-3 or TRBV12-4 and TRBJ2-7, with 8 bases fitting TRBD2. This CDR3 is built from 13 residues. The ends lost 6 bases at V and 6 bases at J; junction bases unmatched: 7.

The genes are TRBV27 and TRBJ1-2, with D perhaps TRBD1 (5 bases). The germline CDR1 and CDR2 sequences are MNHEY and SMNVEV (reference sequence). The CDR3 has 17 residues. V was cut by 5 bases and J by 4 bases, with 23 bases left in between. The DNA for the CDR3 is TGTGCCAGCAGTCAACAAGGGGTAACACGCGGGATCTATGGCTACACCTTC. It encodes CASSQQGVTRGIYGYTF.

V gene TRBV5-6 combines with J gene TRBJ1-6; 7 nucleotides match TRBD1. The CDR3 has 13 amino acids. Germline-derived CDR1 and CDR2 are SGHDT and YYEEEE. With V trimmed by 2 bases and J by 14 bases, 7 bases remained unmatched. The CDR3 reads CASSFGQALSLHF. The CDR3 region has the DNA TGTGCCAGCAGCTTCGGACAGGCCCTTTCCCTCCACTTT.

The V call is TRBV10-3, the J call TRBJ2-3; D is undetermined. The V end lost 1 base, the J end lost 2 bases, and 7 bases lay between the germline ends. Germline V gene lookup returns CDR1 ENHRY and CDR2 SYGVKD. The length of the CDR3 is 14 residues. CDR3 sequence: CAISEWANTDTQYF. The CDR3 nucleotides are TGTGCCATCAGTGAGTGGGCTAACACAGATACGCAGTATTTT.

This chain connects TRBV9 to TRBJ2-1; 9 bases agree with TRBD1. The CDR3 totals 17 residues. Trimming at V came to 2 bases and at J to 7 bases, leaving 13 bases not matched to a gene. Germline loops: CDR1 SGDLS, CDR2 YYNGEE. The CDR3 DNA follows: TGTGCCAGCAGCGTCGGGCCAACAGGGGGCCGAGGTAATGAGCAGTTCTTC. Translating gives CASSVGPTGGRGNEQFF.

The gene calls are TRBV9 and TRBJ1-1; D gene uncertain. This CDR3 has 14 residues. The V gene lost 2 bases and the J gene lost 1 base, with 9 bases spanning the gap. From germline, CDR1 is SGDLS and CDR2 YYNGEE. The CDR3: CASSVGLSNTEAFF. In DNA, the CDR3 is TGTGCCAGCAGCGTCGGACTCTCGAACACTGAAGCTTTCTTT.

The CDR3, as DNA: TGTGCCAGCAGCCTTGGACTGTCCTGGACCCAGTACTTC. Protein sequence: CASSLGLSWTQYF. The genes are TRBV14 and TRBJ2-5, with D perhaps TRBD2 (5 bases). V lost 4 bases and J 7 bases, leaving 13 bases between the germline ends. This CDR3 region has 13 residues. Per germline, CDR1 SGHDN and CDR2 FVKESK.

The V and J genes are TRBV5-1 and TRBJ2-1; TRBD2 agrees at 11 bases. Germline lookup yields CDR1 SGHRS and CDR2 YFSETQ. V trimming: 0 bases; J trimming: 8 bases; junction bases outside the gene matches: 10. The CDR3 totals 17 residues. CDR3 sequence: CASSLVLRLAGGHEQFF. The DNA of the CDR3 is TGCGCCAGCAGCTTGGTGTTGCGGCTAGCGGGGGGCCATGAGCAGTTCTTC. The whole variable domain, filled in from reference TRBV5-1 and TRBJ2-1, reads KAGVTQTPRYLIKTRGQQVTLSCSPISGHRSVSWYQQTPGQGLQFLFEYFSETQRNKGNFPGRFSGRQFSNSRSEMNVSTLELGDSALYLCASSLVLRLAGGHEQFFGPGTRLTVL.

The chain couples TRBV18 to TRBJ2-1, with 7 bases identical to TRBD1. After removal of 3 bases from V and 8 bases from J, the junction contained 7 bases not matched to a gene. Germline CDR1 and CDR2: KGHSH and LQKENI. The CDR3 spans 14 residues. The CDR3 is CASSPSTGEYEQFF. CDR3 DNA sequence: TGTGCCAGCTCACCGAGTACAGGGGAATATGAGCAGTTCTTC.

The chain has TRBV4-3 and TRBJ2-7, with 7 positions matching TRBD1. CDR3 size: 16 residues. V lost 1 base and J lost 1; bases outside the gene matches: 7. Looked up from germline, CDR1 is LGHNA and CDR2 is YSLEER. The CDR3 DNA follows: TGCGCCAGCAGCCAAGGATTCGGGACAGTGTCCTACGAGCAGTACTTC. It codes for CASSQGFGTVSYEQYF.